This T cell receptor beta chain was recovered during a study of blood T cells in healthy people across ages. Donors gave roughly 10 milliliters of peripheral blood apiece. Comments on this clonotype: Mismatch with germline at one junction end may stem from a read error.

Primers used in a second PCR of about 7 to 12 cycles were a sample-barcoded 5' primer and a J-beta primer mix. In TCRdb, the 5' RACE reads were re-called with MiXCR into one record per CDR3 protein. The table has roughly 2 million distinct CDR3 sequences, roughly 52% seen once. CDR1 is DFQATT and CDR2 is SNEGSKA in the germline V gene (reference sequence). The CDR3 has 14 residues. The source is a woman aged 40 to 50 in good health. The chain joins TRBV20-1 to TRBJ2-3, with 7 positions matching TRBD2. Sequencing was done on a sample of blood. The CDR3 DNA follows: TGCAGTGCTGTAAGAAGCGGGGCCACAGATACGCGGTATTTT. Translated: CSAVRSGATDTRYF.